The clone carrying this T cell receptor beta chain was seen a handful of times. TCR sequencing used cDNA made by reverse transcription of extracted RNA. Generated by immunoSEQ multiplex PCR, the TCRdb table keeps only in-frame clones and is missing some. This sample has about 210,000 clones, with approximately 45% found just once. The treatment denotes: oral pan-JAK inhibitor, 5-10 mg twice daily. The data were taken from a study of CD8+ T cells in alopecia areata. The CDR3 covers 14 residues. J was trimmed by 2 bases and V by 5 bases; bases with no gene match: 3. CDR1 is SGHTA, CDR2 FQGNSA, per germline.

This TCR was recovered from a human donor with alopecia areata. The sample here was CD4+ T cells sorted from blood, taken at approximately week 37, from a patient treated with tofacitinib. This chain links TRBV7-2 with TRBJ2-7, with 10 bases aligning to TRBD1. CDR3 sequence (DNA): TGTGCCAGCAGCCCCGACAGGGGGCCCTACGAGCAGTACTTC. This codes for CASSPDRGPYEQYF.